This is a list of T cell receptor beta chains from one sample in a study of blood T cell repertoires in COVID-19. This table comes from immunoSEQ multiplex PCR, and its TCRdb copy is limited to in-frame clones, with some not included. The profile covers around 200,000 clones, with approximately 90% appearing a single time and about 9.3% taken by the ten largest. The specimen was PBMCs or T cells enriched from blood (not recorded which). The receptors stem from a young man with acute COVID-19. Both conserved end residues are part of each CDR3. The D gene is left open where the match is weak. Rows may omit the clone size; those that give it use once, few, many or a size class.

>TRBD2|TRBJ2-6|.|TRBV2
CASSDLSAGAGANVLTF
TGTGCCAGCAGTGATCTATCAGCGGGAGCTGGGGCCAACGTCCTGACTTTC
>.|TRBJ1-1|.|TRBV29-1
CSVDWVTGRDTEAFF
TGCAGCGTTGATTGGGTGACAGGTCGTGACACTGAAGCTTTCTTT
>.|TRBJ1-1|.|TRBV14
CASSQLGAANEAFF
TGTGCCAGCAGCCAATTGGGGGCAGCGAATGAAGCTTTCTTT
>.|TRBJ2-1|.|TRBV6-5
CASSYTIADEQFF
TGTGCCAGCAGTTACACGATAGCGGATGAGCAGTTCTTC
>TRBD1|TRBJ2-7|few|TRBV4-2
CASSQDPDTGGSYEQYF
TGTGCCAGCAGCCAAGACCCTGACACAGGGGGCAGTTACGAGCAGTACTTC
>TRBD1|TRBJ1-2|.|TRBV19
CASSPRQGVSYGYTF
TGTGCCAGTAGTCCGAGACAGGGGGTTTCCTATGGCTACACCTTC
>.|TRBJ1-3|.|TRBV3-1/TRBV3-2
CASSQQVSGNTIYF
TGTGCCAGCAGCCAACAGGTCTCTGGAAACACCATATATTTT
>.|TRBJ1-1|.|TRBV14
CASSQEGNTEAFF
TGTGCCAGCAGCCAGGAGGGGAACACTGAAGCTTTCTTT
>TRBD2|TRBJ2-1|.|TRBV15
CATSLKTSAYNEQFF
TGTGCCACCAGCCTCAAGACTAGCGCCTACAATGAGCAGTTCTTC
>TRBD1|TRBJ1-1|.|TRBV11-2
CASSSGQGVNTEAFF
TGTGCCAGCAGCTCCGGACAGGGGGTGAACACTGAAGCTTTCTTT
>TRBD1|TRBJ2-1|.|TRBV25-1
CASTAPPRQGRGNEQFF
TGTGCCAGCACCGCTCCCCCCAGACAGGGGAGAGGGAATGAGCAGTTCTTC
>TRBD2|TRBJ2-3|.|TRBV4-3
CASSQDVAGGGDTQYF
TGCGCCAGCAGCCAAGATGTAGCGGGAGGCGGAGATACGCAGTATTTT
>TRBD1|TRBJ1-1|.|TRBV6-6
CASYRGNTEAFF
TGTGCCAGCTACAGGGGAAACACTGAAGCTTTCTTT
>TRBD2|TRBJ2-2|.|TRBV27
CASSPLAGAQTGELFF
TGTGCCAGCAGTCCTCTAGCGGGAGCGCAAACCGGGGAGCTGTTTTTT
>.|TRBJ2-1|few|TRBV28
CASTPLGHTLSSNEQFF
TGTGCCAGCACCCCCTTGGGACATACCTTAAGTTCCAATGAGCAGTTCTTC
>TRBD2|TRBJ2-7|.|TRBV9
CASSPIETGTRADEQYF
TGTGCCAGCAGCCCAATAGAAACCGGGACTAGGGCGGACGAGCAGTACTTC
>.|TRBJ1-1|.|TRBV30
CAVQTGTPNTEAFF
TGTGCGGTTCAAACCGGGACACCTAACACTGAAGCTTTCTTT
>.|TRBJ2-1|.|TRBV27
CASSTLTRDEQFF
TGTGCCAGCAGTACACTGACTCGGGATGAGCAGTTCTTC
>.|TRBJ1-2|.|TRBV28
CASTPSGGRYGYTF
TGTGCCAGCACTCCCTCGGGGGGCCGGTATGGCTACACCTTC
>TRBD1|TRBJ1-2|.|TRBV5-5
CASSPGTGSNYGYTF
TGTGCCAGCAGCCCCGGGACAGGTTCTAACTATGGCTACACCTTC
>TRBD1|TRBJ2-7|few|TRBV27
CASSLTRTGLYEQYF
TGTGCCAGCAGTCTAACCCGGACAGGGCTCTACGAGCAGTACTTC
>.|TRBJ1-1|.|TRBV7-8
CASSSGWATEAFF
TGTGCCAGCAGCTCAGGGTGGGCCACTGAAGCTTTCTTT
>TRBD1|TRBJ1-2|once|TRBV11-3
CASSLTGTGNYGYTF
TGTGCCAGCAGCCTCACCGGGACAGGCAACTATGGCTACACCTTC
>TRBD2|TRBJ2-1|.|TRBV3-1/TRBV3-2
CASSQVGASGVAYNEQFF
TGTGCCAGCAGCCAAGTGGGGGCTAGCGGGGTAGCCTACAATGAGCAGTTCTTC
>.|TRBJ2-1|.|TRBV4-2
CASSRAGDSKNEQFF
TGTGCCAGCAGCCGGGCAGGGGATTCTAAGAATGAGCAGTTCTTC
>TRBD2|TRBJ2-3|.|TRBV6-5
CASGLAGSTDTQYF
TGTGCCTCGGGACTAGCGGGGAGCACAGATACGCAGTATTTT
>.|TRBJ2-7|.|TRBV19
CASTPGHSYEQYF
TGTGCCAGTACCCCGGGACACTCCTACGAGCAGTACTTC
>TRBD1|TRBJ2-7|.|TRBV9
CASSVEQGPGEQYF
TGTGCCAGCAGCGTAGAACAGGGGCCTGGAGAGCAGTACTTC
>TRBD1|TRBJ2-7|.|TRBV28
CASSSRTGLAYEQYF
TGTGCCAGCAGTTCCCGGACAGGCTTGGCCTACGAGCAGTACTTC
>TRBD2|TRBJ2-1|.|TRBV20-1
CSASAGTSGNYEQFF
TGCAGTGCTAGTGCCGGGACTAGCGGGAATTATGAGCAGTTCTTC
>.|TRBJ2-1|.|TRBV4-3
CASSQDGASGERGTFYNEQFF
TGCGCCAGCAGCCAAGATGGGGCTAGCGGAGAAAGGGGGACTTTTTACAATGAGCAGTTCTTC
>.|TRBJ2-1|.|TRBV4-2
CASSQAVTGDNEQFF
TGTGCCAGCAGCCAAGCGGTAACGGGGGACAATGAGCAGTTCTTC
>TRBD2|TRBJ2-5|.|TRBV11-2
CASSLDPGLAGRGTQYF
TGTGCCAGCAGCTTAGATCCGGGACTAGCGGGGAGGGGGACCCAGTACTTC
>TRBD1|TRBJ1-4|.|TRBV19
CASSLSYRDRTYEKLFF
TGTGCCAGTAGCCTCTCGTACCGGGACAGGACCTATGAAAAACTGTTTTTT
>.|TRBJ2-7|.|TRBV7-9
CASSPRRGEQYF
TGTGCCAGCAGCCCAAGGCGGGGCGAGCAGTACTTC
>.|TRBJ2-7|.|TRBV3-1/TRBV3-2
CASSRLLSYEQYF
TGTGCCAGCAGCCGACTTCTCTCCTACGAGCAGTACTTC
>.|TRBJ1-2|.|TRBV5-6
CASSSGSALRFGYTF
TGTGCCAGCAGCTCCGGATCTGCCCTGAGGTTTGGCTACACCTTC
>.|TRBJ1-3|.|TRBV5-5
CASSLQGTSGNTIYF
TGTGCCAGCAGCTTACAGGGTACTTCTGGAAACACCATATATTTT
>.|TRBJ1-1|.|TRBV3-1/TRBV3-2
CASSQAAGRLPEAFF
TGTGCCAGCAGCCAAGCGGCAGGGAGGTTGCCTGAAGCTTTCTTT
>TRBD1|TRBJ1-2|.|TRBV5-6
CASSPRTGSYGYTF
TGTGCCAGCAGCCCCCGGACAGGGAGTTATGGCTACACCTTC
>.|TRBJ1-3|once|TRBV3-1/TRBV3-2
CASSQGPGSKGDTIYF
TGTGCCAGCAGCCAAGGGCCCGGGAGTAAAGGGGACACCATATATTTT
>TRBD2|TRBJ2-2|.|TRBV11-2
CASSFGTSGTGELFF
TGTGCCAGCAGCTTCGGGACTAGCGGCACCGGGGAGCTGTTTTTT
>.|TRBJ2-1|.|TRBV10-3
CAIGDTWGEFF
TGTGCCATCGGCGACACCTGGGGGGAGTTCTTC
>TRBD2|TRBJ2-1|.|TRBV9
CASSWVVSGAPEQFF
TGTGCCAGCTCTTGGGTGGTCAGCGGGGCACCGGAGCAGTTCTTC
>.|TRBJ1-1|.|TRBV5-6
CASSLVGANTEAFF
TGTGCCAGCAGCCTCGTGGGGGCGAACACTGAAGCTTTCTTT